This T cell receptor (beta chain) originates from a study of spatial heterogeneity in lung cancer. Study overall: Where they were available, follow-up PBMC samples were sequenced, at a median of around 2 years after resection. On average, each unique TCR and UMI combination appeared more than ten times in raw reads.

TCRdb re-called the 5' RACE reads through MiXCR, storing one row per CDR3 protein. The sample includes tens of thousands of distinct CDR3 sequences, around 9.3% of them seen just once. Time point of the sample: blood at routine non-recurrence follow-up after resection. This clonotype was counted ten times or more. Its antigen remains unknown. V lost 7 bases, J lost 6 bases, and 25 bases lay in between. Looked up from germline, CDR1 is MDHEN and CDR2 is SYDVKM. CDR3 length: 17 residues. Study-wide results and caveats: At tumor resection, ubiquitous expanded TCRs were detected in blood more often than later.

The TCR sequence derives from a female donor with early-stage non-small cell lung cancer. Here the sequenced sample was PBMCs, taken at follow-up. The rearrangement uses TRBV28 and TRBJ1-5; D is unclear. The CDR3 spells CASTLGPFGRIGQPQHF. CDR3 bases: TGTGCCAGCACCCTTGGGCCCTTTGGACGGATAGGTCAGCCCCAGCATTTT.